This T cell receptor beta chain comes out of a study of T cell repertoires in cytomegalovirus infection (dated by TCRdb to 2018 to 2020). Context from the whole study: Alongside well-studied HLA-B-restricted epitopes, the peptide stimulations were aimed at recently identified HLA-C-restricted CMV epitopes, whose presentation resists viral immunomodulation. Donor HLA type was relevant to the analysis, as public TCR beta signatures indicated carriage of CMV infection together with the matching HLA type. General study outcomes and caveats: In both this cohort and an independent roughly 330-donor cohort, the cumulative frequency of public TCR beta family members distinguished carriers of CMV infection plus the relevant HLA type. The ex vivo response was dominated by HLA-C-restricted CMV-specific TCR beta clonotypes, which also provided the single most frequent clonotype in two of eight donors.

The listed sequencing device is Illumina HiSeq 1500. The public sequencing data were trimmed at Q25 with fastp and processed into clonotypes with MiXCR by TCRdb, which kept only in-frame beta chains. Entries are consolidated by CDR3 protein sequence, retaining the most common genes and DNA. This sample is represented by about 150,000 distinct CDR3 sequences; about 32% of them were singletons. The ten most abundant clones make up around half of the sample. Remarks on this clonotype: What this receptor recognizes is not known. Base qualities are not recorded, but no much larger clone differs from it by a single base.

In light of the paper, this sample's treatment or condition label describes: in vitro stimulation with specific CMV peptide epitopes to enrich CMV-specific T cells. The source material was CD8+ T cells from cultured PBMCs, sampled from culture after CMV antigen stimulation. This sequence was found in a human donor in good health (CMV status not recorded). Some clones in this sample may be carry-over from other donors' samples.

DNA sequence: TGTGCCAGCAGGGGGATTCCTGACACCGGGGAGCTGTTTTTT. The translation is CASRGIPDTGELFF. The chain uses TRBV12-3 or TRBV12-4 and TRBJ2-2; the D gene cannot be resolved reliably. Reading from cysteine to phenylalanine, the CDR3 counts 14 amino acids. The kept DNA is CDR3 alone, 42 bases in frame from the first base. The junction shows trimming of 6 bases on V and 3 bases on J, plus 11 bases between the germline ends.